This section outlines one T cell receptor (beta chain) sequence together with its context. The sample is drawn from a study of T-cell reconstitution after alpha-beta-depleted transplantation in children. CDR1 MNHEY and CDR2 SVGAGI come from the germline V gene. CDR3 length: 18 amino acids. V shed 4 bases and J shed 4 bases, with 23 bases lying between them. A TCRbeta library incorporating unique molecular identifiers was prepared. TCRdb redid the calling of the PCR reads with MiXCR, one entry per CDR3 protein. The sample lists around 680,000 distinct CDR3 sequences, around 16% seen once, with 1.1% in the top ten.

The chain employs TRBV6-5 and TRBJ1-3, with a weak D call TRBD1 (6 bases). This TCR derives from a human donor who donated a stem cell graft to a child with acute myeloid leukemia. Sequencing was performed on PBMCs from the stem cell graft donor, taken from the stem cell graft. In DNA form, the CDR3 reads TGTGCCAGCAGTTTGGACAGAACCAGGGCTGGATCCGGAAACACCATATATTTT. The encoded protein is CASSLDRTRAGSGNTIYF.